This T cell receptor beta chain stems from a study of vaccination effects on CD4 cells after COVID-19. Study details: A couple of convalescent donors provided samples 16 days and one week before vaccination.

The culture ran for roughly 10 days before CD4+ T cells were isolated. Findings and limits, study-wide: Marked clonal contraction of infection- and vaccine-induced clones was seen late after vaccination.

Note on this clone: Its antigen is as yet unknown.

Produced via immunoSEQ multiplex PCR; TCRdb's table is partial and in-frame only. The table includes 45,000 to 60,000 clones, more than 75% detected once. Germline CDR1 is GTSNPN and CDR2 is SVGIG (reference sequence). After removal of 3 bases from V and 0 bases from J, the junction contained 0 bases not matched to a gene. The CDR3 sequence is 13 residues long. The rearrangement links TRBV30 to TRBJ2-7, with TRBD1 matching 9 bases. The material was CD4+ T cells from PBMCs cultured without peptide, obtained before COVID-19 vaccination. This TCR derives from a human donor who had a prior SARS-CoV-2 infection. The CDR3 DNA reads as TGTGCCTGGAGGGGACAGGGCTCCTACGAGCAGTACTTC. It codes for CAWRGQGSYEQYF.